This TCR beta chain came from a study of T-cell reconstitution after alpha-beta-depleted transplantation in children. Findings and limits, study-wide: There were reportedly several hundred expanded graft clones from which alpha-beta T cells came about two months after transplant.

Concerning this clonotype itself: Antigen unknown.

This CDR3 is 12 amino acids long. Trimming removed 5 bases at V and 6 bases at J, with 12 bases between. Germline CDR1 is DFQATT and CDR2 is SNEGSKA (reference sequence). Using unique molecular identifiers, the investigators prepared the TCRbeta library. MiXCR was run by TCRdb on the PCR reads, yielding one entry per CDR3 protein. The sample has around 450,000 distinct CDR3 sequences, under 20% seen once; the top ten hold under 30%. The sequence derives from a boy in the first two years of life who had a stem cell transplant for Wiskott-Aldrich syndrome, so the T cells may come from the graft donor. The chain combines TRBV20-1 with TRBJ2-3; D is tentatively TRBD1 or TRBD2 (5 bases each). Sequencing was performed on PBMCs, mostly from graft donor cells, taken 360 days after TCRalphabeta/CD19-depleted stem cell transplant. The CDR3 DNA reads as TGCAGTGCTGTAGACGGGACCGATACGCAGTATTTT. It translates to CSAVDGTDTQYF.